These 8 T cell receptor beta chains share one sample of origin, sequenced in a study of regulatory T cells in long-lasting Graves disease. As to time point: persistent/refractory GD, antithyroid drugs over 5 years with positive TRAb. After RNA was extracted from PBMCs, the TCR library was made from it. Arm-PCR of CDR3 regions with iRepertoire HTBI primers generated TCR beta libraries. TCRdb re-derived calls from the multiplex PCR reads in MiXCR, one entry per CDR3 protein. This table holds hundreds of thousands of distinct CDR3 sequences, about 22% found once. The sequenced sample was peripheral blood mononuclear cells (PBMCs), obtained when the disease was refractory, from a patient treated with antithyroid drugs. Source of these receptors: a female donor with Graves disease.

This clonotype was observed many times. This chain uses TRBV28 with TRBJ2-7; D ambiguous. The CDR3 is 13 residues long. In germline, CDR1 is MDHEN, CDR2 SYDVKM. V was trimmed by 5 bases and J by 3 bases, leaving 11 bases between them. The CDR3 sequence: CASSTPNLYEQYF. DNA of the CDR3: TGTGCCAGCAGTACCCCGAACCTCTACGAGCAGTACTTC.

The chain recombines TRBV7-6 with TRBJ2-5; TRBD1 might be the D (5 bases). V lost 1 base, J lost 5 bases, and 14 bases lay in between. Germline-derived CDR1 and CDR2 are SGHVS and FNYEAQ. The CDR3 extends over 15 amino acids. Here the CDR3 reads CASSLEGQGRETQYF. In DNA, the CDR3 is TGTGCCAGCAGCTTAGAGGGGCAGGGAAGGGAGACCCAGTACTTC.

The table lists this clonotype with many counts. This chain connects TRBV28 to TRBJ2-7; no reliable D call. The germline V gene encodes CDR1 MDHEN and CDR2 SYDVKM. Trimming cost V 2 bases and J 5 bases, with 16 bases left between them. This CDR3 is built from 15 residues. CDR3 region: CASSLISPGRDEQYF. The CDR3 DNA is TGTGCCAGCAGTTTAATTTCGCCAGGTCGCGACGAGCAGTACTTC.

This clonotype occurred a few times. V and J are TRBV10-2 and TRBJ2-7, with 9 bases identical to TRBD2. Germline V gives CDR1 WSHSY, CDR2 SAAADI. With V trimmed by 7 bases and J by 0 bases, 4 bases remained unmatched. The CDR3 is made up of 14 amino acids. The CDR3 DNA is TGCGCCAGCACCCTAGCGGGGATCTCCTACGAGCAGTACTTC. Its translation is CASTLAGISYEQYF.

The gene calls are TRBV20-1 and TRBJ2-2; TRBD2 might be the D (5 bases). The germline gives CDR1 DFQATT, CDR2 SNEGSKA (reference sequence). Trimming pared 6 bases from V and 8 bases from J, leaving 10 bases between. The CDR3 has 11 residues. This CDR3 reads CSAASGGELFF. The DNA for the CDR3 is TGCAGTGCCGCAAGCGGTGGGGAGCTGTTTTTT.

The V gene is TRBV9, the J gene TRBJ1-5; 10 bases line up with TRBD1. V lost 4 bases and J lost 3; bases outside the gene matches: 7. The germline V gene encodes CDR1 SGDLS and CDR2 YYNGEE. CDR3 size: 16 residues. CDR3 bases: TGTGCCAGCAGCCAGGGGGGACAGGGGCCCAATCAGCCCCAGCATTTT. It is translated as CASSQGGQGPNQPQHF.

This clonotype was counted ten times or more. This chain uses TRBV11-1 with TRBJ1-4, with TRBD1 identical over 9 bases. The V and J ends lost 5 bases and 8 bases, in that order; junction bases with no gene match: 12. The CDR3 extends over 16 amino acids. Germline CDR1 is SGHAT and CDR2 is FQDESV (reference sequence). CDR3 loop: CASSLASDRGDEKLFF. The DNA of the CDR3 is TGTGCCAGCAGCCTCGCCTCGGACAGGGGAGACGAAAAACTGTTTTTT.

This clonotype was picked up a small number of times. J is TRBJ1-1 and V is TRBV7-2; D unclear. This CDR3 is built from 14 residues. The V end was cut by 0 bases, the J end by 3 bases, with 8 bases between. Germline CDR1 and CDR2: SGHTA and FQGNSA. CDR3 residues: CASSLAGIYTEAFF. As DNA, the CDR3 is TGTGCCAGCAGCTTAGCGGGGATTTACACTGAAGCTTTCTTT.